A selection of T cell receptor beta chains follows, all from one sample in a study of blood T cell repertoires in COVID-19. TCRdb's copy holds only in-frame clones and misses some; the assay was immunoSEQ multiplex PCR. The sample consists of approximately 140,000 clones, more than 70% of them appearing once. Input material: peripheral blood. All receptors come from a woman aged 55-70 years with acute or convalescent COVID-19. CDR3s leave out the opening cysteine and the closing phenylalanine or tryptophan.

ASSGKVGPSQPQH	TRBJ1-5	TRBV2
ASSLDRGPWDNEQF	TRBJ2-1	TRBV11-3
ASGLAGGLTYEQY	TRBJ2-7	TRBV6-5
ASSFGGTGSSGNTIY	TRBJ1-3	TRBV9
ASSLSGTASNYGYT	TRBJ1-2	TRBV28
AWSVGQGPSPQH	TRBJ1-5	TRBV30
ATSRDGGLAGLTDTQY	TRBJ2-3	TRBV15
ASSMGRTYEQY	TRBJ2-7	TRBV19
ASSEDGRPYQPQH	TRBJ1-5	TRBV2
ASSPTPGLYYNEQF	TRBJ2-1	TRBV18
ASSTDRYNQPQH	TRBJ1-5	TRBV7-9
ASRPGTPPGEKLF	TRBJ1-4	TRBV4-1
ASRQGVLQPQH	TRBJ1-5	TRBV28
ASSRQGFAGNTIY	TRBJ1-3	TRBV28
ASSLASYRQGRNTEAF	TRBJ1-1	TRBV7-8
ASSPELPTGARGGYT	TRBJ1-2	TRBV5-1
ASSWTGGPYEQY	TRBJ2-7	TRBV5-6
ASSYSTSGGTGELF	TRBJ2-2	TRBV6-2/TRBV6-3
ASSGQGIGTGELF	TRBJ2-2	TRBV2
ASSFGSSYEQY	TRBJ2-7	TRBV13
ASSPQLAPKSVQF	TRBJ2-1	TRBV27
ASSGLPGTGLNTEAF	TRBJ1-1	TRBV25-1
ASSPNRRNTEAF	TRBJ1-1	TRBV6-5
ASSESGQSNEKLF	TRBJ1-4	TRBV25-1
ASSFSGQNVRIGEKLF	TRBJ1-4	TRBV5-1
ASSSVGTEAF	TRBJ1-1	TRBV11-2
ASSEYASGSSTDTQY	TRBJ2-3	TRBV25-1
AISETGTITGELF	TRBJ2-2	TRBV10-3
ASLGQGVSPLH	TRBJ1-6	TRBV28
ASSLARGQWTDTQY	TRBJ2-3	TRBV7-6
ASRLRLEIALAKNIQY	TRBJ2-4	TRBV12-2